This T cell receptor (beta chain) was sequenced during a study of Tregs in tolerant kidney transplant recipients. Clones were read by immunoSEQ multiplex PCR, and TCRdb kept only the in-frame ones, dropping some. The top ten hold about 4% of the sample, which has roughly 70,000 clones, more than 70% seen once. Study-wide results and limits: Some patients' samples used different primers over time, so nucleotide sequences weren't comparable.

The nonmyeloablative bone marrow transplants came from related graft donors, with transient mixed chimerism. About this clone itself: Its target is not known. The identical CDR3 is also encoded by other nucleotide sequences in the sample.

The CDR3 contains 15 residues. Germline V lookup: CDR1 LNHNV, CDR2 YYDKDF (reference sequence). V was trimmed by 0 bases and J by 7 bases, leaving 10 bases between them. The sequence came from a human patient who received a combined kidney and bone marrow transplant. Part of the T cells may come from the graft donor. Here the sequenced sample was CD4+ T cells from blood (PBMCs), taken 6 months after the transplant. This sequence joins TRBV15 and TRBJ1-6; no clear D. CDR3 bases: TGTGCCACCAGCAGAGAGCGACTTGGAAATTCACCCCTCCACTTT. It translates to CATSRERLGNSPLHF.